This T cell receptor beta chain was profiled in a study of blood T cells in healthy people across ages (dated by TCRdb to the mid-2010s). A note on the overall study: In model experiments, template switching captured about one uniquely barcoded TCR beta cDNA molecule for every two T cells. Two additional independent replicas of 1 million unique cDNA reads from the same blood draw were analyzed for two donors (one aged 18 to 30 and one aged 80 or older). To avoid experimental bias, donors of different ages were randomly spread across the sequencing lanes. Age-related changes in TCR beta repertoire diversity were measured in the study by deep sequencing normalized with unique cDNA molecular identifiers. Four age groups were formed from the donors: young (average approximately 15 years), middle-aged (less than 40), aged (over 55) and long-lived (more than 75). What the study reported, not specific to this receptor: Since profiling was done on bulk unsorted PBMCs, naive and antigen-experienced compartments could not be conclusively compared. The CMV infection status of donors was not known, potentially confounding age-related changes in expanded clonotypes. Compared with the aged group, the long-lived group had more naive CD4+ T cells, fewer expanded clones and increased TCR diversity, suggesting age selection. A strong correlation was found between observed TCR beta diversity and the percentage of naive T cells measured by flow cytometry. Observed TCR beta diversity per million T cells fell roughly linearly with age, and a significant reduction was already apparent by age around 44. Estimates of total diversity from one million sequenced T cells were regarded as lower bounds and underestimates.

Donors were 35 to 40 systemically healthy Caucasian individuals from Russia aged roughly 6 to 90 years. Ten milliliters of peripheral blood were drawn from each donor into EDTA-treated Vacutainer tubes. Ficoll-Paque density-gradient centrifugation was used to isolate PBMCs, with at least 6.5 million per sample. Trizol reagent was used to extract total RNA from the PBMCs, yielding at least 5.5 micrograms per sample. The percentages of naive CD45RAhigh/CD27high T cells were determined by flow cytometry on a PBMC aliquot from every donor. Reading from cysteine to phenylalanine, the CDR3 counts 15 amino acids. Only the CDR3 DNA stays, 45 bases, in frame from base 1. The germline V gene sets CDR1 to LGHNA and CDR2 to YNFKEQ. V lost 3 bases and J lost 2 bases; the stretch between them is 13 bases long. Libraries were made using 5' RACE. The reads were generated on an Illumina HiSeq 2500. The second PCR ran for roughly 7 to 11 cycles and used a J-beta primer mix along with a sample-barcoded 5' primer. Each TCR beta cDNA molecule received a unique molecular identifier from a template-switch 5' adaptor carrying 12 random nucleotides. At least 2.5 million CDR3-containing paired-end reads were obtained from each sample. First-strand cDNA synthesis was performed from all RNA using the Mint cDNA synthesis kit, with priming by a TRBC-specific oligonucleotide. All cDNA was treated with uracil-DNA glycosylase and then went through a first 18-cycle PCR with the universal primers M1SS and BC2_uni_R. Regarding the original processing steps: Normalization of each sample was performed by random selection of 1 million high-quality reads, each carrying a distinct molecular identifier. Reads sharing molecular identifiers were discarded rather than binned into consensus sequences. MiTCR, run with a Q25 quality threshold and the strictest error-elimination algorithm, handled CDR3 identification, clonotype clustering and error correction. A nonparametric unseen species model with Euler transformation was used to estimate a lower bound on total TCR beta diversity. Starting from the raw public reads, TCRdb applied fastp trimming at Q25, assembled clones with MiXCR and retained in-frame beta chains. One record per CDR3 amino acid sequence lists the most common genes and DNA. None of the V and J calls come from the authors' own analysis; TCRdb made them. The sample table contains over 600,000 distinct CDR3 sequences; only one count was recorded for about 46% of them. About a sixth of the sample lies in the top ten.

This clonotype was found many times. What this receptor recognizes is not known. No much larger clone is present one base from it, and per-base qualities are unavailable. The chain links TRBV4-2 with TRBJ1-2, with TRBD1 perhaps the D gene, on 5 matching bases. Sequencing was performed on blood. This sequence was found in a man aged 80 or over in good health. The CDR3 protein: CASSQGLRDNYGYTF. The sequence in DNA is TGTGCCAGCAGCCAGGGCCTACGGGACAACTATGGCTACACCTTC.